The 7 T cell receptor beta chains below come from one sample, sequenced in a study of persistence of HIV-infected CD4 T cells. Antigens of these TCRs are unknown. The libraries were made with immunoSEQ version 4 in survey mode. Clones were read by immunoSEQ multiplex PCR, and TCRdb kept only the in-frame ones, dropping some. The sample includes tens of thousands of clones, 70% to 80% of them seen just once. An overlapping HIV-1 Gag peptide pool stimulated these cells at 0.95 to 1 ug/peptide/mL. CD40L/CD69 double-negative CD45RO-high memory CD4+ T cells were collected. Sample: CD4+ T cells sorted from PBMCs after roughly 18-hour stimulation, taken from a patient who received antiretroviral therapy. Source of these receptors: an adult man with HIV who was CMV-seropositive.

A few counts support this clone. CDR3 region: CASSPDLKPGPKDYGYTF. The CDR3 DNA reads TGTGCCAGCTCACCCGATCTTAAACCGGGACCCAAGGACTATGGCTACACCTTC. V and J are TRBV18 and TRBJ1-2, with D maybe TRBD1 (5 bases). V was trimmed by 3 bases and J by 3 bases, leaving 23 bases between them. The CDR3 runs to 18 residues. Germline V gene sequence: CDR1 KGHSH, CDR2 LQKENI.

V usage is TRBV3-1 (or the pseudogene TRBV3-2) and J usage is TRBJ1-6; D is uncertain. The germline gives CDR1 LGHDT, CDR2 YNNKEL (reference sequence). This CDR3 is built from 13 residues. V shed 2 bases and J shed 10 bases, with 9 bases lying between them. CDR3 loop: CASSQRDSSPLHF. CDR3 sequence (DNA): TGTGCCAGCAGCCAAAGAGATTCCTCACCCCTCCACTTT.

CDR3 residues: CASSPFIGGQTNSPLHF. The CDR3 DNA reads TGTGCCAGCAGTCCCTTCATTGGGGGGCAGACTAATTCACCCCTCCACTTT. V and J are TRBV6-6 and TRBJ1-6, with TRBD1 as a possible D gene (6 bases). Germline V gene lookup returns CDR1 MNHNY and CDR2 SVGAGI (reference sequence). This CDR3 spans 17 amino acids. V shed 5 bases and J shed 6 bases, with 20 bases lying between them.

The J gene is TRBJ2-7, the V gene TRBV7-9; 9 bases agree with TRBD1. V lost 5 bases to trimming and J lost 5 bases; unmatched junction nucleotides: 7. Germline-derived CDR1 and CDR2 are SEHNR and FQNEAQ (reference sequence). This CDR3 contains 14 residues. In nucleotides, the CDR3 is TGTGCCAGCAGCCCCGGACAGGGGCAGCACGAGCAGTACTTC. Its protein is CASSPGQGQHEQYF. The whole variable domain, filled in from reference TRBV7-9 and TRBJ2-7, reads DTGVSQNPRHKITKRGQNVTFRCDPISEHNRLYWYRQTLGQGPEFLTYFQNEAQLEKSRLLSDRFSAERPKGSFSTLEIQRTEQGDSAMYLCASSPGQGQHEQYFGPGTRLTVT.

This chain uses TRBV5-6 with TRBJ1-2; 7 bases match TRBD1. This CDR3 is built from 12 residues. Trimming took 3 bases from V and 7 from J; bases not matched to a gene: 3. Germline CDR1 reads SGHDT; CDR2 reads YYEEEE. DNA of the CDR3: TGTGCCAGCAGCTACAGGACAGGTGGCTACACCTTC. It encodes CASSYRTGGYTF. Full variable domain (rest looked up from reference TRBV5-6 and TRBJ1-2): DAGVTQSPTHLIKTRGQQVTLRCSPKSGHDTVSWYQQALGQGPQFIFQYYEEEERQRGNFPDRFSGHQFPNYSSELNVNALLLGDSALYLCASSYRTGGYTFGSGTRLTVV.

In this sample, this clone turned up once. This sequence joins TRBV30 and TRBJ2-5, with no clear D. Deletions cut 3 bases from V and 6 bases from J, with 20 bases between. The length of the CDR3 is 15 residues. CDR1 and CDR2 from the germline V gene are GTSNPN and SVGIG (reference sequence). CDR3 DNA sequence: TGTGCCTGGAGCGAGACCCACTATATTGGGAAGACCCAGTACTTC. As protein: CAWSETHYIGKTQYF.

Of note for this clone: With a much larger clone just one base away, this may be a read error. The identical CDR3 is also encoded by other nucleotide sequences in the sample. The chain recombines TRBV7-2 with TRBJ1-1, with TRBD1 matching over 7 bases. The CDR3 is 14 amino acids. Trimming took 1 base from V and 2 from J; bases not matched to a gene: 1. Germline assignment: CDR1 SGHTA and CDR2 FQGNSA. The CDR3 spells CASSLGDRNTEAFF. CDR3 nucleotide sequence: TGTGCCAGCAGCTTAGGGGACAGAAACACTGAAGCTTTCTTT.